This T cell receptor (beta chain) was recovered during a study of control samples from healthy donors and cancer patients. This clone was observed once. Produced via immunoSEQ multiplex PCR; TCRdb's table is partial and in-frame only. Of about 230,000 clones listed, approximately 80% are singletons. CDR3 length equals 14 residues. Germline lookup yields CDR1 SGDLS and CDR2 YYNGEE. Trimming removed 3 bases from V and 9 bases from J, with 18 bases in between. The chain links TRBV9 to TRBJ2-5; TRBD2 might be the D (7 bases). The receptor comes from a woman aged 55-75 years with lung cancer. The source material was PBMCs. The CDR3 reads CASSGQGIRGAQYF. The CDR3 nucleotides are TGTGCCAGCAGCGGCCAGGGGATCCGGGGGGCCCAGTACTTC.